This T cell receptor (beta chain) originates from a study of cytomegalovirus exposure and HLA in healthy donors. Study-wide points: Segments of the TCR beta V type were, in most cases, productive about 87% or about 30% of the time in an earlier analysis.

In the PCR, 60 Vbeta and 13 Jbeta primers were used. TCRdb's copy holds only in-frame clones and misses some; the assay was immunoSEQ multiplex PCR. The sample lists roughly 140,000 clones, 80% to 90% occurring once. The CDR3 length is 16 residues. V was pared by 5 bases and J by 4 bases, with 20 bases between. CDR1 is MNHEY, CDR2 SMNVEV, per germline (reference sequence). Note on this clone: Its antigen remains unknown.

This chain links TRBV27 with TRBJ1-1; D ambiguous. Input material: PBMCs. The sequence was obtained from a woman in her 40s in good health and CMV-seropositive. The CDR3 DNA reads TGTGCCAGCAGTCCTCTGGAGGGCCCTCAAGGCACTGAAGCTTTCTTT. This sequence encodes CASSPLEGPQGTEAFF.